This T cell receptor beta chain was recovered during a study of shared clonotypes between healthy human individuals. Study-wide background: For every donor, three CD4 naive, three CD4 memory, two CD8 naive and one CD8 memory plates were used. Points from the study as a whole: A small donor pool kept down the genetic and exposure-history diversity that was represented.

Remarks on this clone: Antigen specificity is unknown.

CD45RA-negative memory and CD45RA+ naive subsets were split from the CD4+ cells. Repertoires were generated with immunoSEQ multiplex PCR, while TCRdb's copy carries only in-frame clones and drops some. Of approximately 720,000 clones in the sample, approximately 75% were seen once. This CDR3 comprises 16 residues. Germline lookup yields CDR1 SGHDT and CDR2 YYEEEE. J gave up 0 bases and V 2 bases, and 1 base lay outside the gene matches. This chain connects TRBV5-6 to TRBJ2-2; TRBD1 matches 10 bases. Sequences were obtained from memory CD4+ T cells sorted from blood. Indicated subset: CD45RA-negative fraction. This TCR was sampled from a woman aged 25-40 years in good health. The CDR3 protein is CASSLGQGANTGELFF. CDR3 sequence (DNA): TGTGCCAGCAGCTTAGGACAGGGGGCGAACACCGGGGAGCTGTTTTTT. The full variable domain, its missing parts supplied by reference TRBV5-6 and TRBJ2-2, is DAGVTQSPTHLIKTRGQQVTLRCSPKSGHDTVSWYQQALGQGPQFIFQYYEEEERQRGNFPDRFSGHQFPNYSSELNVNALLLGDSALYLCASSLGQGANTGELFFGEGSRLTVL.